Detailed here is one T cell receptor (beta chain). The target antigen is unknown. The CDR3 spans 14 residues. Germline CDR1 reads MDHEN; CDR2 reads SYDVKM. V was pared by 5 bases and J by 8 bases, with 7 bases of the junction left unmatched. The PCR was carried out with 60 Vbeta primers and 13 Jbeta primers. The repertoire was sequenced with immunoSEQ multiplex PCR; TCRdb's copy has only in-frame clones and lacks some. The sample carries roughly 80,000 clones, 84% recorded once. The data were obtained in a study of cytomegalovirus exposure and HLA in healthy donors. Points from the study as a whole: Later analysis suggested links between common viral pathogens and several top significant clusters.

The rearrangement joins TRBV28 to TRBJ1-4, with 8 bases identical to TRBD1. The specimen was PBMCs. The receptor's source is a woman in her 50s in good health and CMV-seronegative. CDR3 amino acids: CASSPRQGREKLFF. In DNA, the CDR3 is TGTGCCAGCAGTCCACGACAGGGGAGGGAAAAACTGTTTTTT.